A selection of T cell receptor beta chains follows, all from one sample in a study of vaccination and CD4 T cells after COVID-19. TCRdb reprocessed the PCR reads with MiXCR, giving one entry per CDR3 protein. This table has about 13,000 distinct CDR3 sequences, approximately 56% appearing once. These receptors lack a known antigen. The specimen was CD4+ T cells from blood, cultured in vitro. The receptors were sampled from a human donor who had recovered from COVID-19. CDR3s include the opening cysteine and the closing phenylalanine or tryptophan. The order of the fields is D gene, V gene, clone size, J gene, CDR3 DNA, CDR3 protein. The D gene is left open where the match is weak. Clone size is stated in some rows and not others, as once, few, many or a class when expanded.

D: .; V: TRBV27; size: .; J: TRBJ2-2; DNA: TGTGCCAGCAGTGAGAGGAGGAACACCGGGGAGCTGTTTTTT; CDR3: CASSERRNTGELFF
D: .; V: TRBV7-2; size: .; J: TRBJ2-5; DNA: TGTGCCAGCAGCTTAGGGACAGTGGGGCCCCAGGAGACCCAGTACTTC; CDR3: CASSLGTVGPQETQYF
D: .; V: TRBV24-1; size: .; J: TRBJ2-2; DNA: TGTGCCACCGGGTCGGCTAGCGTGAACACCGGGGAGCTGTTTTTT; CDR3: CATGSASVNTGELFF
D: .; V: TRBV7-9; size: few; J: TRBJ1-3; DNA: TGTGCCAGCAGCTTGAACCAGGATGCATCAGGAAACACCATATATTTT; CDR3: CASSLNQDASGNTIYF
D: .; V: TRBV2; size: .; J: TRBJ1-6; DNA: TGTGCCAGGGGGGGTGCCCTGAGCTCCTATAATTCACCCCTCCACTTT; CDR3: CARGGALSSYNSPLHF
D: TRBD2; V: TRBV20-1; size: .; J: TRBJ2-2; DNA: TGCAGTGCTAGTGGCGGGAGTGGAGCCGGGGAGCTGTTTTTT; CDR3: CSASGGSGAGELFF
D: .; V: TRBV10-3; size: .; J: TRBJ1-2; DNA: TGTGCCATCAGTGACAAAAGGGACCAACCCTATGGCTACACCTTC; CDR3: CAISDKRDQPYGYTF
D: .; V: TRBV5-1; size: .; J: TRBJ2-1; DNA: TGCGCCAGCAGCTTGGCCCTGGCCAATGAGCAGTTCTTC; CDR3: CASSLALANEQFF
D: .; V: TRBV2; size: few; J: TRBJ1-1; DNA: TGTGCCAGCAGCGCCCCCCTAAAGACCGCTGAAGCTTTCTTT; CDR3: CASSAPLKTAEAFF
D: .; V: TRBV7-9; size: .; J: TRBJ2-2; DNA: TGTGCCAGCAGCTTATCCCTAAACACCGGGGAGCTGTTTTTT; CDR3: CASSLSLNTGELFF
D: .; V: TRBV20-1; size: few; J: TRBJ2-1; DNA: TGCAGTGCTACGAGCGGGCATGAGCAGTTCTTC; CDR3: CSATSGHEQFF
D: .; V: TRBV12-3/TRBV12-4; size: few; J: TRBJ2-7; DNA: TGTGCCAGCAGTAAAAGGACAGTAGGCTACGAGCAGTACTTC; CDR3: CASSKRTVGYEQYF
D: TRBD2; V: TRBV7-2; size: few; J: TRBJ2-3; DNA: TGTGCCAGCAGCCCGAGGACTAGCGGTACAGATACGCAGTATTTT; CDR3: CASSPRTSGTDTQYF
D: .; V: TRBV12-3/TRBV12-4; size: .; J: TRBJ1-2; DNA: TGTGCCAGCAGTTTAGCCAGCTTACACTATGGCTACACCTTC; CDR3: CASSLASLHYGYTF
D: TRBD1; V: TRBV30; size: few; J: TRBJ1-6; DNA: TGTGCCTGGAGAGGGACAGGCCTGCGACCCCTCCACTTT; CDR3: CAWRGTGLRPLHF
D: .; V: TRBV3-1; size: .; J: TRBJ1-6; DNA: TGTGCCAGCAGTCCTCTCGGTTCACCCCTCCACTTT; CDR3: CASSPLGSPLHF